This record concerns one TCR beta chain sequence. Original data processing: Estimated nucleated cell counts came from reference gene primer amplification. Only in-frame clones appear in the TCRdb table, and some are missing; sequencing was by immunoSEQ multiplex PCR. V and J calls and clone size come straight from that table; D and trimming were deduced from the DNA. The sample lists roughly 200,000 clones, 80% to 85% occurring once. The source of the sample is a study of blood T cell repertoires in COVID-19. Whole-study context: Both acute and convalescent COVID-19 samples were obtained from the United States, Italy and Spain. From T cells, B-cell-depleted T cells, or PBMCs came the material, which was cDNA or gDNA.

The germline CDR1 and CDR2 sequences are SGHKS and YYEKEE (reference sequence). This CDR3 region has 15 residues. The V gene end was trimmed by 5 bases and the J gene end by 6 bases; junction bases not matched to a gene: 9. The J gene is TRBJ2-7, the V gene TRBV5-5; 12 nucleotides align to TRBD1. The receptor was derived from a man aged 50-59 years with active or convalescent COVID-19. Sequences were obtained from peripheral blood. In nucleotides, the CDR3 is TGTGCCAGCAGACCGCCGGGACAGGGGGCTTTCGAGCAGTACTTC. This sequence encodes CASRPPGQGAFEQYF.